Listed below are T cell receptor beta chains from one sample, sequenced in a study of OX40 agonist ivuxolimab in advanced cancers. TCRdb's copy holds only in-frame clones and misses some; the assay was immunoSEQ multiplex PCR. There are more than 45,000 clones in the sample; roughly 81% occur only once, and 9.9% lies in the top ten. The sequences come from CD4+ or CD8+ T cells sorted from blood, collected in a trial of the OX40 agonist ivuxolimab. These receptors were taken from an adult with an advanced solid tumor such as melanoma, head and neck, liver or kidney cancer. CDR3s include the opening cysteine and the closing phenylalanine or tryptophan. The order of the fields is J gene, V gene, clone size, D gene, CDR3 protein, CDR3 DNA. The D gene is left open where the match is weak. Clone size is shown for a subset of rows, as once, few, many or a class of expanded clone.

j_gene: TRBJ1-1
v_gene: TRBV30
abundance: .
d_gene: .
CDR3aa: CAWSVTGWTEAFF
CDR3nt: TGTGCCTGGAGCGTTACAGGGTGGACTGAAGCTTTCTTT

j_gene: TRBJ2-7
v_gene: TRBV6-4
abundance: few
d_gene: .
CDR3aa: CASSDSEGVYEQYF
CDR3nt: TGTGCCAGCAGTGACTCTGAGGGAGTCTACGAGCAGTACTTC

j_gene: TRBJ2-3
v_gene: TRBV5-1
abundance: .
d_gene: .
CDR3aa: CASSLPSGTDTQYF
CDR3nt: TGCGCCAGCAGCTTGCCCAGCGGGACAGATACGCAGTATTTT

j_gene: TRBJ2-3
v_gene: TRBV30
abundance: .
d_gene: TRBD2
CDR3aa: CAWGTSGSGDTQYF
CDR3nt: TGTGCCTGGGGGACTAGCGGGAGTGGAGATACGCAGTATTTT

j_gene: TRBJ2-2
v_gene: TRBV6-1
abundance: .
d_gene: .
CDR3aa: CASSEDRYTGELFF
CDR3nt: TGTGCCAGCAGTGAAGACAGATACACCGGGGAGCTGTTTTTT

j_gene: TRBJ2-5
v_gene: TRBV7-7
abundance: few
d_gene: .
CDR3aa: CASSLASQGETQYF
CDR3nt: TGTGCTAGCAGCTTAGCCAGTCAGGGAGAGACCCAGTACTTC

j_gene: TRBJ2-7
v_gene: TRBV20-1
abundance: .
d_gene: .
CDR3aa: CSAIPVYEQYF
CDR3nt: TGCAGTGCTATTCCGGTCTACGAGCAGTACTTC

j_gene: TRBJ2-2
v_gene: TRBV5-1
abundance: .
d_gene: .
CDR3aa: CASGPRAGGNTGELFF
CDR3nt: TGCGCCAGCGGGCCCAGGGCAGGAGGGAACACCGGGGAGCTGTTTTTT

j_gene: TRBJ2-7
v_gene: TRBV7-2
abundance: .
d_gene: TRBD1
CDR3aa: CASSFDRGRENEQYF
CDR3nt: TGTGCCAGCAGCTTCGACAGGGGCCGGGAAAACGAGCAGTACTTC

j_gene: TRBJ1-4
v_gene: TRBV15
abundance: .
d_gene: .
CDR3aa: CATSRTRGRREKLFF
CDR3nt: TGTGCCACCAGCAGGACAAGGGGACGCAGGGAAAAACTGTTTTTT

j_gene: TRBJ2-3
v_gene: TRBV5-1
abundance: .
d_gene: .
CDR3aa: CASSLEVPGDTQYF
CDR3nt: TGCGCCAGCAGCTTGGAGGTCCCGGGGGATACGCAGTATTTT

j_gene: TRBJ1-1
v_gene: TRBV15
abundance: .
d_gene: .
CDR3aa: CATSRDNRGRGTEAFF
CDR3nt: TGTGCCACCAGCAGAGATAACCGGGGGCGCGGGACTGAAGCTTTCTTT

j_gene: TRBJ2-3
v_gene: TRBV19
abundance: .
d_gene: .
CDR3aa: CASSKGVGTDTQYF
CDR3nt: TGTGCCAGTAGTAAAGGGGTGGGCACAGATACGCAGTATTTT

j_gene: TRBJ1-5
v_gene: TRBV2
abundance: .
d_gene: .
CDR3aa: CASSEEVGSNQPQHF
CDR3nt: TGTGCCAGCAGTGAAGAAGTGGGGAGCAATCAGCCCCAGCATTTT

j_gene: TRBJ2-7
v_gene: TRBV7-9
abundance: .
d_gene: .
CDR3aa: CASSFDGPYEQYF
CDR3nt: TGTGCCAGCAGCTTTGACGGCCCCTACGAGCAGTACTTC